This TCR beta chain was sequenced for a study of spatial heterogeneity in lung cancer. Broader study findings: Coverage was estimated at about 7.2% of tumor T cells for alpha chains and approximately 14% for beta chains. For expanded intratumoral alpha and beta TCRs, counts tracked tumor mutation counts.

This clonotype is medium-sized in the sample. Its antigen is unidentified. As an off-target read in a library built for alpha chains, this beta chain has a frequency of little significance. The CDR3 length is 15 residues. V gave up 6 bases and J gave up 1 base; unmatched junction bases: 5. Per the germline V gene, CDR1 is MNHEY and CDR2 is SVGEGT. MiXCR, run by TCRdb on the 5' RACE reads, gives a single entry per CDR3 protein. The sample consists of some 3,800 distinct CDR3 sequences, about a tenth of them appearing once. The time point: sample taken at primary tumor resection. The sequence derives from a male donor with early-stage non-small cell lung cancer. The material was lung tumor tissue, obtained at surgery. V usage is TRBV6-2 or TRBV6-3 and J usage is TRBJ2-2, with TRBD1 matching over 7 bases. The CDR3 region is CASRRTGQNTGELFF. The CDR3 DNA follows: TGTGCCAGCAGGAGGACAGGACAGAACACCGGGGAGCTGTTTTTT.